This T cell receptor beta chain was recovered during a study of shared clonotypes between healthy human individuals (TCRdb year 2020). About the study as a whole: The cohort included a few men and two women between 18 and 49 years of age. To increase sequencing depth and limit assay-specific biases, different laboratories used diverse techniques to prepare libraries and sequence TCR repertoires. Blood TCR repertoires of five healthy adults were deeply sequenced to estimate repertoire size and the extent of clonotype sharing between individuals. Each donor's leukapheresis produced roughly between roughly 0.94 and 9.5 billion PBMCs.

Using the deep immunoSEQ assay, TCR CDR3 regions were amplified from genomic DNA by multiplex PCR. Extracted genomic DNA from each cell subset was distributed evenly across all wells of several immunoSEQ 96-well plates, and each plate was treated as a replicate. For unsorted PBMC, each replicate PCR was loaded with approximately 0.3 ug genomic DNA, equivalent to 30,000 or so T cell genomes. Unsorted PBMC genomic DNA was sequenced across ten immunoSEQ deep assay plates. The purified libraries were quantified using a Qubit 3.0 fluorometer, sized with a Bioanalyzer 2100, and then quantified again using the KAPA Library Quantification kit. Every immunoSEQ 96-well plate was sequenced on a dedicated single-read 150-cycle Illumina NextSeq 550 flow cell. Per the original workflow: Because the immunoSEQ output included only junctional sequences and no quality scores, the filtering could not be the same as the filtering used for full-length reads. Sequences were annotated with PyIR, a Python wrapper for IgBLAST v1.9, and V/J genes and CDR3 were assigned using IMGT germline references. Reads with weak V/J assignments (E-value above 1e-6), missing CDR3, stop codons, out-of-frame junctions, or ambiguous translated residues were removed. A V3J clonotype was defined by an identical inferred V gene, J gene, and CDR3 amino acid sequence. To compute the percentage overlap between repertoires, the number of shared unique clonotypes was divided by the size of the smaller repertoire. Richness of each repertoire was evaluated using RTK rarefaction, the Chao1 estimator, and Recon v2.1 estimates of unobserved clonotypes. Not all clones reach the TCRdb copy of this immuneACCESS table, which keeps in-frame sequences only. Checked studies attribute under half of the gap to unresolved V genes and leave the rest unexplained. V and J calls plus clone size are reproduced from that table; the DNA served to infer D and trimming. This sample holds about 470,000 clones; roughly 83% were observed only once. The top ten hold approximately 13% of the sample.

Comments on this clone: Which antigen it targets is not known. No qualities accompany the bases; no much larger clone lies one base away.

The research as a whole found: Pairwise subsampling indicated that sequencing depth was expected to affect the degree of clonotype sharing among donors. The genetic and exposure-history diversity represented was limited by the small number of donors. Only blood was sampled, and tissue TCR repertoires likely differ from those in blood.

Healthy HIV-negative adults with no recently reported acute infections or vaccinations were included as donors. Only Caucasian adults living in Nashville, Tennessee, USA were represented among the donors. In the unsorted samples, some 94 million PBMCs were counted, and genomic DNA was extracted using the QIAamp DNA Blood Mini kit. Blood was collected by leukapheresis, and PBMCs were isolated by Ficoll-Histopaque density gradient centrifugation and then cryopreserved in liquid nitrogen vapor phase. The sequenced material came from PBMCs. This sequence originates from a woman in her thirties or forties in good health. Some clones in this sample may be carry-over from other donors' samples.

The DNA sequence is as follows: TGTGCCAGCAGCCCGGTAAACAGGGGAGGCTACACCTTC. Its translation is CASSPVNRGGYTF. The V gene is TRBV27 and the J gene is TRBJ1-2, and 7 junctional nucleotides match TRBD1. The CDR1 and CDR2 encoded by the germline V gene (reference sequence) are MNHEY and SMNVEV. The cysteine opens and the phenylalanine closes a CDR3 of 13 amino acids. The read is trimmed to its CDR3 DNA, 39 bases read in frame from base 1. Trimming leaves V shorter by 6 bases and J shorter by 8 bases, with the junction holding 9 bases beyond the gene matches.